This passage covers 25 T cell receptor beta chains from one sample sequenced in a study of spatial heterogeneity in lung cancer. Broader study findings: In tumors, expanded intratumoral alpha and beta TCR counts tracked mutation counts.

TCRdb reanalysed the 5' RACE reads using MiXCR and keeps one entry per CDR3 protein. Of more than 250 distinct CDR3 sequences detected, roughly 25% appear once; the ten largest clones hold roughly 44%. Their specific antigens are unknown. Time point specified: sample taken at primary tumor resection. Specimen: lung tumor tissue, collected at surgery. These receptors were taken from a male donor with early-stage non-small cell lung cancer.

On this clonotype: Because this beta chain is a stray read in a library intended to capture alpha chains, its abundance should not be given much weight. The V and J genes are TRBV12-3 or TRBV12-4 and TRBJ2-1; the D gene is possibly TRBD1 (7 bases). This CDR3 comprises 12 residues. V was trimmed by 8 bases and J by 7 bases, leaving 12 bases between them. The CDR3 sequence is CASYSGGNEQFF. As DNA, the CDR3 is TGTGCCAGCTACTCAGGGGGGAATGAGCAGTTCTTC.

As regards this clonotype: As an off-target read in a library built for alpha chains, this beta chain has a frequency of little significance. The chain uses TRBV12-3 or TRBV12-4 and TRBJ2-7; D is perhaps TRBD1 or TRBD2 (5 bases each). Between the trimmed V and J ends, which lost 5 bases and 5 bases, there was a span of 10 bases. This CDR3 comprises 12 residues. The CDR3 bases are TGTGCCAGCAGTCCTCAGGGACACGAGCAGTACTTC. The encoded protein is CASSPQGHEQYF.

Comments on this clonotype: This beta chain slipped into a library made for alpha chains as a stray read, so its size is not meaningful. This chain uses TRBV4-1 with TRBJ2-7; 10 bases line up with TRBD1. The germline gives CDR1 MGHRA, CDR2 YSYEKL. The CDR3 is 15 residues long. V was clipped by 6 bases and J by 2 bases; unmatched bases: 7. The CDR3 DNA reads TGCGCCAGCAGTTATAGGACAGGGGGAACCTACGAGCAGTACTTC. It translates to CASSYRTGGTYEQYF.

Comments on this clonotype: A library prepared for alpha chains yielded this beta chain as an off-target read; its size is of little meaning. The chain employs TRBV27 and TRBJ1-1, with D tentatively TRBD1 (6 bases). The ends were cut back, 5 bases at V and 0 bases at J, with 13 bases in the middle. The CDR3 extends over 15 amino acids. The germline CDR1 and CDR2 sequences are MNHEY and SMNVEV (reference sequence). DNA for the CDR3: TGTGCCAGCAGTCGACAGGTCCCTATGAACACTGAAGCTTTCTTT. Protein: CASSRQVPMNTEAFF.

Notes on this clonotype: For a library built for alpha chains, this beta chain is a stray read; little rests on its size. The chain uses TRBV5-1 and TRBJ2-3, with D perhaps matching TRBD1 or TRBD2 (5 bases each). The germline gives CDR1 SGHRS, CDR2 YFSETQ. The CDR3 has 15 amino acids. V was trimmed by 1 base and J by 1 base, leaving 10 bases between them. Here the CDR3 reads CASSLIGGRTDTQYF. The DNA of the CDR3 is TGCGCCAGCAGCTTGATTGGGGGACGCACAGATACGCAGTATTTT.

Note on this clonotype: This beta chain is a stray read from a library made for alpha chains; its abundance is not meaningful. V and J are TRBV27 and TRBJ2-7; 11 nucleotides line up with TRBD2. Germline CDR1 is MNHEY and CDR2 is SMNVEV (reference sequence). Trimming removed 8 bases from V and 3 bases from J; junction bases left unmatched: 3. This CDR3 spans 13 amino acids. As DNA, the CDR3 is TGTGCCAGCGGGGGACTAGCGGTCTACGAGCAGTACTTC. This translates into CASGGLAVYEQYF.

In this sample, this clonotype is large (0.1 to 1%). Being off target in a library aimed at alpha chains, this beta chain has a size of little meaning. The rearrangement uses TRBV7-9 and TRBJ1-1, with D uncertain. The CDR3 runs to 12 residues. The V gene's germline CDR1 is SEHNR and CDR2 FQNEAQ (reference sequence). The V gene lost 3 bases and the J gene lost 4 bases, with 6 bases spanning the gap. This CDR3 is CASSFRVTEAFF. The DNA of the CDR3 is TGTGCCAGCAGCTTTCGCGTCACTGAAGCTTTCTTT.

With respect to this clonotype: In a library made to pick up alpha chains, this beta chain is a stray read with a size that means little. The chain has TRBV9 and TRBJ2-1; unclear D gene. The V end was cut by 4 bases, the J end by 2 bases, with 13 bases between. The CDR3 extends over 15 amino acids. Germline CDR1 SGDLS, CDR2 YYNGEE. The chain's CDR3 is CASSPSTGPYNEQFF. CDR3 nucleotide sequence: TGTGCCAGCAGCCCATCGACTGGCCCCTACAATGAGCAGTTCTTC.

For this clonotype: With the library built for alpha chains, this beta chain is off target and its frequency is not meaningful. V gene TRBV10-2 combines with J gene TRBJ2-1, with TRBD1 identical over 9 bases. CDR1 WSHSY and CDR2 SAAADI come from the germline V gene. Trimming cost V 6 bases and J 7 bases; bases outside gene matches: 7. The CDR3 is 14 amino acids. Here the CDR3 DNA reads TGCGCCAGCAGCTTACAGGGGGCGGGGAATGAGCAGTTCTTC. Residues: CASSLQGAGNEQFF.

By share, this clonotype ranks as hyperexpanded. This beta chain is a stray sequence in a library constructed for alpha chains; its clone size is not meaningful. The chain couples TRBV19 to TRBJ2-2; D gene uncertain. CDR3 length equals 11 residues. V was shortened by 1 base and J by 6 bases, with 0 bases between the two germline ends. CDR1 LNHDA and CDR2 SQIVND come from the germline V gene (reference sequence). The CDR3: CASSIAGELFF. Written as DNA, the CDR3 is TGTGCCAGTAGTATAGCCGGGGAGCTGTTTTTT.

This clonotype was seen a few times. The library was designed around alpha chains, so this beta chain is a stray read whose abundance carries little weight. The chain links TRBV5-6 to TRBJ1-5; 7 nucleotides match TRBD1. The CDR3 runs to 15 residues. From germline, CDR1 is SGHDT and CDR2 YYEEEE. Trimming cost V 1 base and J 3 bases; bases outside gene matches: 4. The CDR3 region has the DNA TGTGCCAGCAGCTTGACAGGGGCCGACAATCAGCCCCAGCATTTT. This encodes CASSLTGADNQPQHF.

Concerning this clonotype itself: This beta chain represents an off-target read in a library built for alpha chains; its size is of limited meaning. The chain combines TRBV12-3 or TRBV12-4 with TRBJ1-1; TRBD1 is a possible D gene (6 bases). Trimming took off 1 base at V and 4 bases at J, with 10 bases between the two ends. This CDR3 spans 14 amino acids. CDR3 DNA sequence: TGTGCCAGCAGTTTAGATCAGGGGCTCACTGAAGCTTTCTTT. Protein sequence: CASSLDQGLTEAFF.

A few counts support this clonotype. This beta chain is an off-target read within a library intended for alpha chains, so its frequency means little. The gene calls are TRBV11-2 and TRBJ1-1, with D unresolved. V lost 1 base and J 6 bases, leaving 12 bases between the germline ends. The CDR3 contains 14 residues. From germline, CDR1 is SGHAT and CDR2 FQNNGV. This CDR3 is CASSLVLAVAEAFF. The CDR3, as DNA: TGTGCCAGCAGCTTAGTTTTAGCGGTGGCTGAAGCTTTCTTT.

Note on this clonotype: The library was prepared for alpha chains; this beta chain is a stray read, so its frequency means little. V and J are TRBV2 and TRBJ2-7; 7 positions match TRBD1. V was clipped by 8 bases and J by 3 bases; unmatched bases: 10. There are 14 residues in the CDR3. Per germline, CDR1 SNHLY and CDR2 FYNNEI. The chain's CDR3 is CASAAGGLIYEQYF. CDR3 coding DNA: TGTGCCAGCGCCGCAGGGGGTTTGATCTACGAGCAGTACTTC. Full variable domain (rest looked up from reference TRBV2 and TRBJ2-7): EPEVTQTPSHQVTQMGQEVILRCVPISNHLYFYWYRQILGQKVEFLVSFYNNEISEKSEIFDDQFSVERPDGSNFTLKIRSTKLEDSAMYFCASAAGGLIYEQYFGPGTRLTVT.

This clonotype has a handful of counts. Little can be read into the size of this beta chain, an off-target read in a library designed for alpha chains. The rearrangement links TRBV6-2 or TRBV6-3 to TRBJ2-2; D remains ambiguous. The V and J ends lost 4 bases and 6 bases respectively, with 12 bases between them. CDR3 length: 14 amino acids. Germline V gene data show CDR1 as MNHEY and CDR2 as SVGEGT. CDR3 loop: CASSFWTAAGELFF. CDR3 DNA sequence: TGTGCCAGCAGTTTCTGGACCGCCGCCGGGGAGCTGTTTTTT.

This clonotype was counted only a few times. This beta chain appears as a stray read in a library generated for alpha chains; its size is not informative. This rearrangement joins TRBV29-1 to TRBJ2-1; D remains ambiguous. The CDR3 sequence is 11 residues long. Per germline, CDR1 SQVTM and CDR2 ANQGSEA. V was cut by 4 bases and J by 0 bases, with 1 base left in between. The CDR3 nucleotides are TGCAGCGTTGCCTCCTACAATGAGCAGTTCTTC. As protein: CSVASYNEQFF.

Worth noting for this clonotype: A library prepared for alpha chains yielded this beta chain as an off-target read; its size is of little meaning. The chain joins TRBV9 to TRBJ2-1; D call uncertain. The CDR3 spans 13 residues. The ends were cut back, 4 bases at V and 9 bases at J, with 14 bases in the middle. Germline CDR1 is SGDLS and CDR2 is YYNGEE. The DNA of the CDR3 is TGTGCCAGCAGCCCTTGGCTAGACGGTGAGCAGTTCTTC. Encoded protein: CASSPWLDGEQFF.

This clonotype was detected a few times. The library was designed around alpha chains, so this beta chain is a stray read whose abundance carries little weight. The rearrangement uses TRBV12-3 or TRBV12-4 and TRBJ1-5, with D maybe TRBD1 (6 bases). Trimming stripped 5 bases from V and 10 bases from J, with 18 bases between. CDR3 length equals 14 residues. The CDR3 region is CASSGDKAQQPQHF. CDR3 DNA: TGTGCCAGCAGTGGGGACAAGGCCCAGCAACCCCAGCATTTT.

In its sample, this clonotype ranks as large. A library prepared for alpha chains yielded this beta chain as an off-target read; its size is of little meaning. J is TRBJ2-5 and V is TRBV11-2; 14 bases match TRBD2. CDR1 and CDR2 from the germline V gene are SGHAT and FQNNGV. The junction had 9 bases not matched to a gene; V was cut back by 6 bases and J by 6 bases. The CDR3 is 16 residues long. The CDR3 here is CASRGTSGGTVKTQYF. The DNA for the CDR3 is TGTGCCAGCAGGGGGACTAGCGGGGGCACGGTTAAGACCCAGTACTTC.

This clonotype came up a few times. This beta chain is an unintended read in a library built for alpha chains; its size means little. The gene calls are TRBV24-1 and TRBJ2-1, with 10 bases lining up with TRBD2. The length of the CDR3 is 17 residues. V lost 0 bases and J lost 10; bases outside the gene matches: 11. Per germline, CDR1 KGHDR and CDR2 SFDVKD. CDR3 bases: TGTGCCACCAGTGATTTGCAATCCGGGACTAGCGATTGGGAGCAGTTCTTC. Its protein product is CATSDLQSGTSDWEQFF.

Note on this clonotype: As an off-target read in a library built for alpha chains, this beta chain has a frequency of little significance. This chain links TRBV11-2 with TRBJ1-2; D is undetermined. Germline CDR1 is SGHAT and CDR2 is FQNNGV. Trimming removed 5 bases from V and 5 bases from J, with 6 bases in between. The CDR3 loop spans 11 amino acids. The CDR3 nucleotides read TGTGCCAGCAGCCAGTCGTATGGCTACACCTTC. It encodes CASSQSYGYTF.

This clonotype is classed as large. This beta chain was picked up by a library intended for alpha chains and is off target, so its count carries little meaning. The chain recombines TRBV10-2 with TRBJ2-1, with 8 positions matching TRBD2. Looked up from germline, CDR1 is WSHSY and CDR2 is SAAADI. With V trimmed by 4 bases and J by 6 bases, 5 bases remained unmatched. This CDR3 is 14 amino acids long. The CDR3 DNA is TGCGCCAGCAGTGGCAGCGGGAGCGGCAATGAGCAGTTCTTC. This translates into CASSGSGSGNEQFF.

Details on this clonotype: This beta chain is an unintended read in a library built for alpha chains; its size means little. V usage is TRBV6-2 or TRBV6-3 and J usage is TRBJ1-6; 7 bases agree with TRBD1. V trimming: 6 bases; J trimming: 7 bases; junction bases outside the gene matches: 6. The CDR3 length is 14 residues. Germline CDR1 reads MNHEY; CDR2 reads SVGEGT. The CDR3 is CASRAGQPNSPLHF. CDR3 DNA sequence: TGTGCCAGCAGAGCGGGACAGCCAAATTCACCCCTCCACTTT.

Comments on this clonotype: This beta chain is an off-target read within a library intended for alpha chains, so its frequency means little. The chain carries TRBV5-4 and TRBJ2-1, with D uncertain. Trimming cost V 1 base and J 3 bases, with 8 bases left between them. This CDR3 has 14 amino acids. CDR1 and CDR2 (germline): SGHNT, YYREEE (reference sequence). The CDR3 DNA reads TGTGCCAGCAGCTTGTCCGGCAGCTACAATGAGCAGTTCTTC. This encodes CASSLSGSYNEQFF.

By share of the sample, this clonotype is large. This beta chain is a stray sequence in a library constructed for alpha chains; its clone size is not meaningful. The genes are TRBV13 and TRBJ2-5; D is uncertain. The ends were cut back, 2 bases at V and 5 bases at J, with 9 bases in the middle. The germline CDR1 and CDR2 sequences are PRHDT and FYEKMQ (reference sequence). This CDR3 spans 13 amino acids. The CDR3 coding sequence is TGTGCCAGCAGCTTAAACGGAGAGGAGACCCAGTACTTC. Its protein is CASSLNGEETQYF.